One sample yielded the 11 T cell receptor beta chains listed below, sequenced in a study of CD8+ T cells in alopecia areata. Following extraction, RNA underwent reverse transcription to cDNA, which served as the sequencing template. Profiling relied on immunoSEQ multiplex PCR, and the TCRdb table lists in-frame clones only, not all of them. The profile shows roughly 250,000 clones, 67% of them singletons. Material: CD4+ T cells sorted from blood, obtained at week 0. Receptor source: a human donor with alopecia areata.

This clone was picked up a small number of times. The rearrangement links TRBV30 to TRBJ2-3; D call uncertain. Trimming took off 2 bases at V and 1 base at J, with 7 bases between the two ends. CDR1 is GTSNPN and CDR2 is SVGIG in the germline V gene (reference sequence). The CDR3 extends over 13 amino acids. Written as DNA, the CDR3 is TGTGCCTGGAGTTGGTTACGCACAGATACGCAGTATTTT. It encodes CAWSWLRTDTQYF.

The chain is built from TRBV30 and TRBJ1-2; unclear D gene. Germline V gives CDR1 GTSNPN, CDR2 SVGIG (reference sequence). Trimming took off 4 bases at V and 4 bases at J, with 13 bases between the two ends. The CDR3 covers 13 residues. The CDR3 is CAWTLEGGYGYTF. The CDR3, as DNA: TGTGCCTGGACCCTCGAGGGCGGCTATGGCTACACCTTC.

This rearrangement joins TRBV6-6 to TRBJ2-3, with 9 positions matching TRBD2. The germline V gene has CDR1 MNHNY and CDR2 SVGAGI (reference sequence). V gave up 6 bases and J gave up 2 bases; unmatched junction bases: 6. CDR3 length equals 15 residues. The CDR3 nucleotides read TGTGCCAGCAGCGTGCGGGGGGGCGACACAGATACGCAGTATTTT. Translated: CASSVRGGDTDTQYF.

This clone was seen more than once but under ten times. This chain uses TRBV6-1 with TRBJ2-2; D is possibly TRBD1 or TRBD2 (5 bases each). The CDR3 is 15 residues long. V dropped 8 bases and J dropped 5 bases, with 18 bases sitting between them. Germline V gene lookup returns CDR1 MNHNS and CDR2 SASEGT. The CDR3 DNA is TGTGCCAGCCTAAAGAGGGACGTCTCAACCGGGGAGCTGTTTTTT. Protein sequence: CASLKRDVSTGELFF.

The chain has TRBV2 and TRBJ2-2; the D is unclear. Germline values: CDR1 SNHLY, CDR2 FYNNEI. The V end was cut by 11 bases, the J end by 5 bases, with 9 bases between. This CDR3 contains 11 residues. Written as DNA, the CDR3 is TGTGCCGGGCAAGGGACCGGGGAGCTGTTTTTT. Its protein is CAGQGTGELFF. Complete variable domain (other parts from reference TRBV2 and TRBJ2-2): EPEVTQTPSHQVTQMGQEVILRCVPISNHLYFYWYRQILGQKVEFLVSFYNNEISEKSEIFDDQFSVERPDGSNFTLKIRSTKLEDSAMYFCAGQGTGELFFGEGSRLTVL.

In its sample, this clone was seen a few times. The rearrangement links TRBV5-4 to TRBJ2-1; 8 nucleotides agree with TRBD2. CDR3 length: 16 residues. V was pared by 4 bases and J by 0 bases, with 6 bases of the junction left unmatched. CDR1 and CDR2 from the germline V gene are SGHNT and YYREEE (reference sequence). The CDR3 bases are TGTGCCAGCAGCGGGACTAGATCTAGCTCCTACAATGAGCAGTTCTTC. This gives the protein CASSGTRSSSYNEQFF.

The J gene is TRBJ2-3, the V gene TRBV13; a possible D gene is TRBD2 (5 bases). The CDR3 length is 13 residues. CDR1 is PRHDT, CDR2 FYEKMQ, per germline (reference sequence). Trimming cost V 4 bases and J 9 bases, with 14 bases left between them. CDR3 region: CASSYKRTVTQYF. CDR3 DNA: TGTGCCAGCAGCTACAAACGGACTGTCACGCAGTATTTT.

Comment on this clone: In the same sample, other DNA sequences code for this CDR3. The chain uses TRBV29-1 and TRBJ1-3; D call uncertain. Germline V gene sequence: CDR1 SQVTM, CDR2 ANQGSEA. Trimming left V 4 bases short and J 0 bases short, with 7 bases between. This CDR3 contains 13 residues. The DNA of the CDR3 is TGCAGCGTTGGGTCCGGCTCTGGAAACACCATATATTTT. Its translation is CSVGSGSGNTIYF.

The chain combines TRBV2 with TRBJ2-3, with 7 bases matching TRBD2. The CDR3 totals 16 residues. The V gene end was trimmed by 6 bases and the J gene end by 2 bases; junction bases not matched to a gene: 11. The germline V gene has CDR1 SNHLY and CDR2 FYNNEI. CDR3 sequence reads: CASSRSLLANTDTQYF. The CDR3 bases are TGTGCCAGCAGCCGAAGTCTACTAGCGAACACAGATACGCAGTATTTT.

V gene TRBV25-1 combines with J gene TRBJ2-1; 7 bases are shared with TRBD1. This CDR3 is built from 13 residues. CDR1 MGHDK and CDR2 SYGVNS come from the germline V gene. The V gene end was trimmed by 8 bases and the J gene end by 7 bases; junction bases not matched to a gene: 8. The DNA of the CDR3 is TGTGCCAGCGGTAGGACAGGAGATAATGAGCAGTTCTTC. This codes for CASGRTGDNEQFF.

This clone was seen a few times. Different DNA sequences within this sample yield the same CDR3. The chain combines TRBV7-2 with TRBJ2-5; the D is unclear. V was pared by 5 bases and J by 5 bases, with 9 bases between. This CDR3 has 12 residues. Germline CDR1 reads SGHTA; CDR2 reads FQGNSA. CDR3 DNA: TGTGCCAGCAGCCTCATCCGCGAGACCCAGTACTTC. It is translated as CASSLIRETQYF.